This TCR beta chain was retrieved from a study of monozygotic twins with inflammatory bowel disease. With the 5' RACE reads reprocessed, TCRdb shows one record per CDR3 protein and no DNA. The sample holds approximately 200,000 distinct CDR3 sequences. This receptor was obtained from a human donor with ulcerative colitis or Crohn's disease, or a healthy co-twin of an affected twin (not recorded which). Material for sequencing was blood.

CDR3 amino acids: CATSDHDSPYEQYF. The chain couples TRBV24-1 to TRBJ2-7; no DNA is available, so the TRBD1 call from TCRdb remains unchecked. The CDR3 is made up of 14 amino acids. Looked up from germline, CDR1 is KGHDR and CDR2 is SFDVKD.